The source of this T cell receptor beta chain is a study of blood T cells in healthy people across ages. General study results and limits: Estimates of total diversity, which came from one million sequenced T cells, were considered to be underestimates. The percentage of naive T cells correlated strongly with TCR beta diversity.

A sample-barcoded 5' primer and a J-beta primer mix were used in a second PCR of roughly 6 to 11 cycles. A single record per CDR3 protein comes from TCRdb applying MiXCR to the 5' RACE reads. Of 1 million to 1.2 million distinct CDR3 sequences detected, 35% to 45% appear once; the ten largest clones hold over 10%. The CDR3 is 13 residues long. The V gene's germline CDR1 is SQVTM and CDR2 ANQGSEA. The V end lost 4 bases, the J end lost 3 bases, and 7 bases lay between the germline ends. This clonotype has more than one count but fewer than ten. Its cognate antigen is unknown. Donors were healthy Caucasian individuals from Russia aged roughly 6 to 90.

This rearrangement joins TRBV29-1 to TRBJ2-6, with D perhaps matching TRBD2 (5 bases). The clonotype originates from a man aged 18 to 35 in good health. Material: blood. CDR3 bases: TGCAGCGTTGTAGCGTATGGGGCCAACGTCCTGACTTTC. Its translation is CSVVAYGANVLTF. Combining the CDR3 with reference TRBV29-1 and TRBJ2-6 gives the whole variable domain SAVISQKPSRDICQRGTSLTIQCQVDSQVTMMFWYRQQPGQSLTLIATANQGSEATYESGFVIDKFPISRPNLTFSTLTVSNMSPEDSSIYLCSVVAYGANVLTFGAGSRLTVL.